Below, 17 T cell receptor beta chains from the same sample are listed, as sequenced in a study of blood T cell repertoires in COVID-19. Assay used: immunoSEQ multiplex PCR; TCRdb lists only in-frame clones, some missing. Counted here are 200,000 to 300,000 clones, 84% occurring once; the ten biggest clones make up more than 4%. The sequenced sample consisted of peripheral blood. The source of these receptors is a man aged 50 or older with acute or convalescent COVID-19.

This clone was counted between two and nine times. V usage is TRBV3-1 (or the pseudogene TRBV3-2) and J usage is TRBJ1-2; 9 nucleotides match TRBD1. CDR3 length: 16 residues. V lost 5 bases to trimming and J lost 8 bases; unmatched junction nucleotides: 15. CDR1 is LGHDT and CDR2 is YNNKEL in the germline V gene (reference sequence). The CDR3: CASSISGTGRVRGYTF. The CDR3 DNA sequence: TGTGCCAGCAGCATCTCCGGGACAGGGAGAGTTAGGGGCTACACCTTC.

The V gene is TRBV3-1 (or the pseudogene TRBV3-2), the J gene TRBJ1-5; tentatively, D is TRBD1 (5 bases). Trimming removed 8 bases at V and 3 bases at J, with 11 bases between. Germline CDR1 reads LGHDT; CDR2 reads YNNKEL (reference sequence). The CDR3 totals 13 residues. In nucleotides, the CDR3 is TGTGCCAGCGGGGCCCGTTACAATCAGCCCCAGCATTTT. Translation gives CASGARYNQPQHF.

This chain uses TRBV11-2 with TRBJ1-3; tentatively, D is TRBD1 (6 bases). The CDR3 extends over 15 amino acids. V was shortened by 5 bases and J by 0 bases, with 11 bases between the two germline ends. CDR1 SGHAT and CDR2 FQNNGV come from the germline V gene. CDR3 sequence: CASSPGQFSGNTIYF. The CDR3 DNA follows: TGTGCCAGCAGCCCAGGACAGTTCTCTGGAAACACCATATATTTT.

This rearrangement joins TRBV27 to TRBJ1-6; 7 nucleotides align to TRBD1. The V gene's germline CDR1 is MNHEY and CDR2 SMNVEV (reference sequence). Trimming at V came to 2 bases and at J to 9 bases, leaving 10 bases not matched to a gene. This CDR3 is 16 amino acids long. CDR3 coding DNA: TGTGCCAGCAGTTTACGAGGCGGGACAGCGGTTTCACCCCTCCACTTT. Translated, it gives CASSLRGGTAVSPLHF.

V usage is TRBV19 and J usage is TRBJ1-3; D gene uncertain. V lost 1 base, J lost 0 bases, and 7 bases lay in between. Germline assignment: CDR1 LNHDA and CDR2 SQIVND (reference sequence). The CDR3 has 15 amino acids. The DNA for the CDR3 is TGTGCCAGTAGTATAGTTCCGAGCTCTGGAAACACCATATATTTT. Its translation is CASSIVPSSGNTIYF.

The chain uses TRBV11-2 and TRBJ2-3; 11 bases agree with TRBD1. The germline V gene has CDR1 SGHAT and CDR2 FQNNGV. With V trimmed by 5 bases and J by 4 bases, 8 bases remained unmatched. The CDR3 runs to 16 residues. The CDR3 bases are TGTGCCAGCAGCAACCTCGGGACAGGGGGACCAGATACGCAGTATTTT. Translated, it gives CASSNLGTGGPDTQYF.

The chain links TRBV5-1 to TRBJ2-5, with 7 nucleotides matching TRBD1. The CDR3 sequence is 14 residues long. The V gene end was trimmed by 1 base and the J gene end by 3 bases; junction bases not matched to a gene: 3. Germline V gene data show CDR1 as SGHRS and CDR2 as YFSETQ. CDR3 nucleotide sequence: TGCGCCAGCAGCTTGCGGCAGGGGGAAGAGACCCAGTACTTC. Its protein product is CASSLRQGEETQYF.

CDR3 in amino acids: CASSVWGRGTEAFF. The CDR3 DNA sequence: TGTGCCAGCAGCGTATGGGGGCGAGGGACTGAAGCTTTCTTT. The rearrangement links TRBV9 to TRBJ1-1; possible D gene TRBD1, 6 bases. V gave up 1 base and J gave up 5 bases, with 12 bases separating them. This CDR3 region has 14 residues. Germline V lookup: CDR1 SGDLS, CDR2 YYNGEE.

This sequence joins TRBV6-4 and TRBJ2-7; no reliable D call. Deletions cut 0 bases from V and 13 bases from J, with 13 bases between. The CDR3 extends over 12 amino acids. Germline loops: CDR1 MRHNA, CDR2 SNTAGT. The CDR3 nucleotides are TGTGCCAGCAGTGACTCGTACTACCTCAGATACTTC. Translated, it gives CASSDSYYLRYF.

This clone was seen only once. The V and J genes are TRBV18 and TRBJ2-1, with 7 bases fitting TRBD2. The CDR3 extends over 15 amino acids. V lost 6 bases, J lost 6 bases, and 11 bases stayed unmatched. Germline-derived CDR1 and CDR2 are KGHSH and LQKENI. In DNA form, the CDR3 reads TGTGCCAGCTCGGCTGGCGCGGGAGACGGCAATGAGCAGTTCTTC. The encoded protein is CASSAGAGDGNEQFF. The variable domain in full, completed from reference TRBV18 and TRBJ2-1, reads NAGVMQNPRHLVRRRGQEARLRCSPMKGHSHVYWYRQLPEEGLKFMVYLQKENIIDESGMPKERFSAEFPKEGPSILRIQQVVRGDSAAYFCASSAGAGDGNEQFFGPGTRLTVL.

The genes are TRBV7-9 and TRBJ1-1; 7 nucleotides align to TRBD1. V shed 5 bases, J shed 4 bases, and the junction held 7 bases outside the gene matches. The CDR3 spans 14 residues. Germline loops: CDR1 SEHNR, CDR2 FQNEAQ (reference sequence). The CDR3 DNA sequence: TGTGCCAGCAGCCCGACAGGGCCCACCACTGAAGCTTTCTTT. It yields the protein CASSPTGPTTEAFF.

The CDR3 loop is CATSAVQETQYF. The CDR3 DNA is TGTGCCACCAGTGCTGTACAAGAGACCCAGTACTTC. The J gene is TRBJ2-5, the V gene TRBV24-1; D uncertain. The V end was cut by 5 bases, the J end by 2 bases, with 5 bases between. Per the germline V gene, CDR1 is KGHDR and CDR2 is SFDVKD. CDR3 length: 12 residues.

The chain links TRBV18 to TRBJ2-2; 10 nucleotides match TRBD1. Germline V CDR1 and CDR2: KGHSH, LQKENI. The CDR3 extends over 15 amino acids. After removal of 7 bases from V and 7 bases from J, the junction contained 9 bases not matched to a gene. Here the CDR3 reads CASYLTGGINGELFF. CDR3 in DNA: TGTGCCAGCTACTTGACAGGGGGCATCAACGGGGAGCTGTTTTTT.

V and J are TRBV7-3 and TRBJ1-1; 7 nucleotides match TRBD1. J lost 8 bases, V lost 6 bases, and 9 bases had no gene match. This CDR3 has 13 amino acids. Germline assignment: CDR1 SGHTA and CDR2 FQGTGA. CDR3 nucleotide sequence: TGTGCCAGCAGGAAAGGGGGCGCTGTCGAAGCTTTCTTT. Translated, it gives CASRKGGAVEAFF. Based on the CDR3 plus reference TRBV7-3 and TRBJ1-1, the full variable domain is GAGVSQTPSNKVTEKGKYVELRCDPISGHTALYWYRQSLGQGPEFLIYFQGTGAADDSGLPNDRFFAVRPEGSVSTLKIQRTERGDSAVYLCASRKGGAVEAFFGQGTRLTVV.

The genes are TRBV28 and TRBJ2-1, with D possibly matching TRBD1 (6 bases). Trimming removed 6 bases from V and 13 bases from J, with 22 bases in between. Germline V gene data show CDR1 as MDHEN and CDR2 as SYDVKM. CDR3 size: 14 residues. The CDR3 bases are TGTGCCAGCAGCTCCCCGGTGGGCAGGGGTTCCCAGTTCTTC. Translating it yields CASSSPVGRGSQFF.

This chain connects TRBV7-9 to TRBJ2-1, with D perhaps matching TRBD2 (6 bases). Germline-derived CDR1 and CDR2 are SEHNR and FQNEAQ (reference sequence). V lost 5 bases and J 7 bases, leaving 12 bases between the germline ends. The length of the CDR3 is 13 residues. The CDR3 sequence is CASSTSLLNEQFF. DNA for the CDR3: TGTGCCAGCAGCACTAGCTTATTGAATGAGCAGTTCTTC.

The CDR3 bases are TGTGCCAGCAGGGGGGGACAGCAAAACACTGAAGCTTTCTTT. Amino acid sequence: CASRGGQQNTEAFF. This chain uses TRBV27 with TRBJ1-1, with 7 nucleotides matching TRBD1. Looked up from germline, CDR1 is MNHEY and CDR2 is SMNVEV (reference sequence). The CDR3 sequence is 14 residues long. Trimming at V came to 6 bases and at J to 2 bases, leaving 6 bases not matched to a gene.